A selection of T cell receptor beta chains follows, all from one sample in a study of OX40 agonist ivuxolimab in advanced cancers. The repertoire was sequenced with immunoSEQ multiplex PCR; TCRdb's copy has only in-frame clones and lacks some. Of tens of thousands of clones detected, 87% appear once; the ten largest clones hold roughly 1.3%. Specimen: CD4+ or CD8+ T cells sorted from blood, collected in a trial of the OX40 agonist ivuxolimab. The receptors originated from an adult with an advanced solid tumor such as melanoma, head and neck, liver or kidney cancer. The CDR3 runs from the conserved cysteine through the conserved F or W. D genes are given only for firm matches. Clone size is shown for a subset of rows, as once, few, many or a class of expanded clone.

D gene: TRBD1
clone size: -
V gene: TRBV30
J gene: TRBJ2-5
CDR3 protein: CAWRGAGGLETQYF
CDR3 DNA: TGTGCCTGGAGAGGCGCAGGGGGCCTGGAGACCCAGTACTTC

D gene: -
clone size: -
V gene: TRBV19
J gene: TRBJ1-2
CDR3 protein: CASSIVTGANYGYTF
CDR3 DNA: TGTGCCAGTAGTATAGTAACAGGCGCTAACTATGGCTACACCTTC

D gene: TRBD1
clone size: -
V gene: TRBV18
J gene: TRBJ2-7
CDR3 protein: CASSPGQAELYEQYF
CDR3 DNA: TGTGCCAGCTCACCGGGACAGGCAGAACTCTACGAGCAGTACTTC

D gene: -
clone size: few
V gene: TRBV4-3
J gene: TRBJ1-2
CDR3 protein: CASSQEGQTVPTF
CDR3 DNA: TGCGCCAGCAGCCAAGAGGGACAAACCGTTCCCACCTTC

D gene: -
clone size: once
V gene: TRBV5-4
J gene: TRBJ2-4
CDR3 protein: CASSQTGIAKNIQYF
CDR3 DNA: TGTGCCAGCAGCCAAACAGGGATAGCCAAAAACATTCAGTACTTC

D gene: -
clone size: -
V gene: TRBV6-6
J gene: TRBJ2-7
CDR3 protein: CASRRVLFASYEQYF
CDR3 DNA: TGTGCCAGCAGGCGGGTCCTTTTCGCCTCCTACGAGCAGTACTTC

D gene: -
clone size: -
V gene: TRBV6-5
J gene: TRBJ2-7
CDR3 protein: CASSLIQGYEQYF
CDR3 DNA: TGTGCCAGCAGTTTAATACAGGGCTACGAGCAGTACTTC

D gene: TRBD1
clone size: -
V gene: TRBV18
J gene: TRBJ1-1
CDR3 protein: CASSPSGDREFTEAFF
CDR3 DNA: TGTGCCAGCTCACCTTCCGGCGACAGGGAATTCACTGAAGCTTTCTTT

D gene: -
clone size: -
V gene: TRBV6-4
J gene: TRBJ2-3
CDR3 protein: CASSDRLGSGTDTQYF
CDR3 DNA: TGTGCCAGCAGTGACCGACTGGGCTCTGGCACAGATACGCAGTATTTT

D gene: TRBD2
clone size: -
V gene: TRBV4-1
J gene: TRBJ2-7
CDR3 protein: CASSQASGRTEQYF
CDR3 DNA: TGCGCCAGCAGCCAAGCTAGCGGGAGAACCGAGCAGTACTTC

D gene: -
clone size: -
V gene: TRBV27
J gene: TRBJ1-3
CDR3 protein: CASSSLGPVGNTIYF
CDR3 DNA: TGTGCCAGCAGTTCCCTGGGCCCAGTGGGGAACACCATATATTTT

D gene: -
clone size: -
V gene: TRBV15
J gene: TRBJ2-5
CDR3 protein: CATSRDLQETQYF
CDR3 DNA: TGTGCCACCAGCAGGGACTTACAAGAGACCCAGTACTTC

D gene: -
clone size: many
V gene: TRBV28
J gene: TRBJ1-2
CDR3 protein: CASSSTGGANYGYTF
CDR3 DNA: TGTGCCAGCAGTTCGACAGGAGGGGCTAACTATGGCTACACCTTC

D gene: -
clone size: -
V gene: TRBV7-9
J gene: TRBJ1-1
CDR3 protein: CASSLGTGYTEAFF
CDR3 DNA: TGTGCCAGCAGCTTAGGTACGGGTTACACTGAAGCTTTCTTT

D gene: TRBD1
clone size: -
V gene: TRBV28
J gene: TRBJ2-7
CDR3 protein: CASSRYRGPSYEQYF
CDR3 DNA: TGTGCCAGCAGTAGATACAGGGGGCCCAGTTACGAGCAGTACTTC

D gene: TRBD1
clone size: -
V gene: TRBV13
J gene: TRBJ2-1
CDR3 protein: CASSPSYGTGSEQFF
CDR3 DNA: TGTGCCAGCAGCCCGTCTTACGGGACAGGGTCTGAGCAGTTCTTC

D gene: -
clone size: -
V gene: TRBV11-2
J gene: TRBJ1-1
CDR3 protein: CASSEAGWGTEAFF
CDR3 DNA: TGTGCCAGCAGCGAGGCGGGTTGGGGCACTGAAGCTTTCTTT

D gene: TRBD1
clone size: -
V gene: TRBV2
J gene: TRBJ1-2
CDR3 protein: CASSVGTDGGYTF
CDR3 DNA: TGTGCCAGCAGTGTCGGGACAGACGGTGGCTACACCTTC

D gene: -
clone size: -
V gene: TRBV11-3
J gene: TRBJ2-1
CDR3 protein: CASSLDSYNEQFF
CDR3 DNA: TGTGCCAGCAGCTTGGACAGCTACAATGAGCAGTTCTTC

D gene: TRBD1
clone size: -
V gene: TRBV7-4
J gene: TRBJ2-7
CDR3 protein: CASSFTGGKGSYEQYF
CDR3 DNA: TGTGCCAGCAGCTTTACAGGGGGCAAGGGCTCCTACGAGCAGTACTTC

D gene: -
clone size: -
V gene: TRBV18
J gene: TRBJ2-7
CDR3 protein: CASSPALGFYEQYF
CDR3 DNA: TGTGCCAGCTCACCAGCACTAGGGTTCTACGAGCAGTACTTC

D gene: -
clone size: -
V gene: TRBV30
J gene: TRBJ1-2
CDR3 protein: CAYQTQANYGYTF
CDR3 DNA: TGTGCCTACCAAACGCAAGCTAACTATGGCTACACCTTC

D gene: TRBD1
clone size: once
V gene: TRBV5-1
J gene: TRBJ2-3
CDR3 protein: CASSLVGTGTDTQYF
CDR3 DNA: TGCGCCAGCAGCTTGGTCGGGACAGGGACAGATACGCAGTATTTT

D gene: -
clone size: -
V gene: TRBV2
J gene: TRBJ2-2
CDR3 protein: CASRKDPGVTGELFF
CDR3 DNA: TGTGCCAGCAGAAAGGACCCAGGGGTCACCGGGGAGCTGTTTTTT

D gene: -
clone size: -
V gene: TRBV2
J gene: TRBJ2-5
CDR3 protein: CASSGLRWTQYF
CDR3 DNA: TGTGCCAGCAGCGGACTTAGGTGGACCCAGTACTTC